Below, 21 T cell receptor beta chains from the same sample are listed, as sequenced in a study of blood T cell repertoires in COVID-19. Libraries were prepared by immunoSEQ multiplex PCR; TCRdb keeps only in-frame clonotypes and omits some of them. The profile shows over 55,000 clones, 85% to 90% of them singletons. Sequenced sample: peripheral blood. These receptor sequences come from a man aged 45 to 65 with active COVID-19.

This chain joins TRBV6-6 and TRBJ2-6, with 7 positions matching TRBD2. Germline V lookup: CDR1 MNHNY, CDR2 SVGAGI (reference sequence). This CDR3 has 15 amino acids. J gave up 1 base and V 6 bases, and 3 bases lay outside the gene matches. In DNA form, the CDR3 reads TGTGCCAGCAGATCCGGGGGGTCTGGGGCCAACGTCCTGACTTTC. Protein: CASRSGGSGANVLTF.

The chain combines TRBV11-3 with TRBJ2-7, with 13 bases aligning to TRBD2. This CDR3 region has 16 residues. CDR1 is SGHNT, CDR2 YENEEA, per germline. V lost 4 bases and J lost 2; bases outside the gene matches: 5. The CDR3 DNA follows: TGTGCCAGCAGCTCTAGGACTAGCGGGAGTCCCTACGAGCAGTACTTC. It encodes CASSSRTSGSPYEQYF.

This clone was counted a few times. CDR3 DNA: TGTGCCAGCAGCCGCAGGGGCCGGGAGACCCAGTACTTC. This translates into CASSRRGRETQYF. The chain recombines TRBV11-1 with TRBJ2-5; D is possibly TRBD1 (6 bases). This CDR3 comprises 13 residues. Germline loops: CDR1 SGHAT, CDR2 FQDESV (reference sequence). V was pared by 5 bases and J by 5 bases, with 12 bases between.

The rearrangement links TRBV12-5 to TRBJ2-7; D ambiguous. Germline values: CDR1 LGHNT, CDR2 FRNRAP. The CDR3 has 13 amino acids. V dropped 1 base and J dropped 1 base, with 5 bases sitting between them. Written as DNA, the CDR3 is TGTGCTAGTGGTTTGGGGCAGTCCTACGAGCAGTACTTC. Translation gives CASGLGQSYEQYF. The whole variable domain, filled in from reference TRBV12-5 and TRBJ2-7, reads DARVTQTPRHKVTEMGQEVTMRCQPILGHNTVFWYRQTMMQGLELLAYFRNRAPLDDSGMPKDRFSAEMPDATLATLKIQPSEPRDSAVYFCASGLGQSYEQYFGPGTRLTVT.

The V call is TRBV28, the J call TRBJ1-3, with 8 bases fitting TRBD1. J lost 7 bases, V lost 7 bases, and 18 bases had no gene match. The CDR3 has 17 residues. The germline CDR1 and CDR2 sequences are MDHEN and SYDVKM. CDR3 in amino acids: CASIPPGRGPGVNTIYF. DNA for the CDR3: TGTGCCAGCATCCCCCCGGGCAGGGGGCCGGGAGTTAACACCATATATTTT. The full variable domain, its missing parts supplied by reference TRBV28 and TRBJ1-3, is DVKVTQSSRYLVKRTGEKVFLECVQDMDHENMFWYRQDPGLGLRLIYFSYDVKMKEKGDIPEGYSVSREKKERFSLILESASTNQTSMYLCASIPPGRGPGVNTIYFGEGSWLTVV.

DNA of the CDR3: TGTGCCACCCCTCACGGGACAGGTAACACTGAAGCTTTCTTT. This codes for CATPHGTGNTEAFF. The chain couples TRBV21-1 to TRBJ1-1; the DNA was not used to check the table's D call, TRBD1. TRBV21-1 is termed a pseudogene. CDR3 size: 14 residues.

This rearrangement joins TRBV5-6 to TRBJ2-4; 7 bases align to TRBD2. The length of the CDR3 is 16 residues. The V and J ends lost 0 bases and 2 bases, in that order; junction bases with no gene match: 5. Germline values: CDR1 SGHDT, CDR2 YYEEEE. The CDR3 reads CASSLEAGDSKNIQYF. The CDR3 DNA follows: TGTGCCAGCAGCTTGGAGGCGGGAGATTCCAAAAACATTCAGTACTTC.

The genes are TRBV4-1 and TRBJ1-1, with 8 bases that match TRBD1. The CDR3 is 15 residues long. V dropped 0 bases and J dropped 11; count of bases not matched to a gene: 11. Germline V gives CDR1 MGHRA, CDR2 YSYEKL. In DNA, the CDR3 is TGCGCCAGCAGCCAAGATTCAGGGGGCTTTTCGTGGGCTTTCTTT. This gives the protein CASSQDSGGFSWAFF.

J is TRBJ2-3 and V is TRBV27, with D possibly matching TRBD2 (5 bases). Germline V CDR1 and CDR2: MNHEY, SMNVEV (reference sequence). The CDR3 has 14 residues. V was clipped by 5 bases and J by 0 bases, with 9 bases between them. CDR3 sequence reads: CASSRRTSTDTQYF. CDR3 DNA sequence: TGTGCCAGCAGTCGGCGGACTAGCACAGATACGCAGTATTTT.

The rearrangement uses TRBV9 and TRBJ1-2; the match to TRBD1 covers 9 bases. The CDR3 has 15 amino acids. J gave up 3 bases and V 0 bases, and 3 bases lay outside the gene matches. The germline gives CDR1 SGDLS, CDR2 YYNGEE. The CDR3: CASSVDTGGDYGYTF. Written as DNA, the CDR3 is TGTGCCAGCAGCGTAGATACAGGGGGCGACTATGGCTACACCTTC.

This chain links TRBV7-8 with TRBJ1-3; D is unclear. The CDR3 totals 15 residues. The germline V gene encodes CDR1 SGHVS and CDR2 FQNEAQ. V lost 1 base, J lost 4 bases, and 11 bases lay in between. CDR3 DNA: TGTGCCAGCAGCTTAGACCGGGGATCCGGAAACACCATATATTTT. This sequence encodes CASSLDRGSGNTIYF.

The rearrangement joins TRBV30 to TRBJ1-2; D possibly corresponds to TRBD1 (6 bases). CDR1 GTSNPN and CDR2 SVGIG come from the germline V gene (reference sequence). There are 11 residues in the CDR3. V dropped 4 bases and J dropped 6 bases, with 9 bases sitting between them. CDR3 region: CAWNRVDGYTF. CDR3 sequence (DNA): TGTGCCTGGAACAGGGTGGATGGCTACACCTTC.

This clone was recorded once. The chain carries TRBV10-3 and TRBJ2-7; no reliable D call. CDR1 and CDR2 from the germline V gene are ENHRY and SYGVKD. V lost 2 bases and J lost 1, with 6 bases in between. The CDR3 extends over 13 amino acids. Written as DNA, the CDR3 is TGTGCCATCAGTGAGCAGAAGTCCTACGAGCAGTACTTC. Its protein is CAISEQKSYEQYF.

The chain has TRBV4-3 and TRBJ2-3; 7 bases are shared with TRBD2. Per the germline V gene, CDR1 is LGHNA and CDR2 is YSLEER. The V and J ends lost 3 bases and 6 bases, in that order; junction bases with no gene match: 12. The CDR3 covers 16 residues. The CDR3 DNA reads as TGCGCCAGCAGCCAGGACCCGGGACTACCCCAGGATACGCAGTATTTT. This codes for CASSQDPGLPQDTQYF.

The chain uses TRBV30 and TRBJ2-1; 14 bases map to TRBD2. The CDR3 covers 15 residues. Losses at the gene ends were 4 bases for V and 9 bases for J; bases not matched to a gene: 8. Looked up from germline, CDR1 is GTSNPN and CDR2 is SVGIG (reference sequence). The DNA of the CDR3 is TGTGCCTGGAAAAGGAAGGGACTAGCGGGAGTTGAGCAGTTCTTC. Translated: CAWKRKGLAGVEQFF.

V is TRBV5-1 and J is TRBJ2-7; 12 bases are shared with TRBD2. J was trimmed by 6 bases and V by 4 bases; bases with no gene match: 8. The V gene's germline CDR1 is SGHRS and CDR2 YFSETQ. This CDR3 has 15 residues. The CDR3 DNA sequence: TGCGCCAGCAGCCCTTGGACTAGCGGGGCCACCGAGCAGTACTTC. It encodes CASSPWTSGATEQYF. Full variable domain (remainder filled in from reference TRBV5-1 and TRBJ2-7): KAGVTQTPRYLIKTRGQQVTLSCSPISGHRSVSWYQQTPGQGLQFLFEYFSETQRNKGNFPGRFSGRQFSNSRSEMNVSTLELGDSALYLCASSPWTSGATEQYFGPGTRLTVT.

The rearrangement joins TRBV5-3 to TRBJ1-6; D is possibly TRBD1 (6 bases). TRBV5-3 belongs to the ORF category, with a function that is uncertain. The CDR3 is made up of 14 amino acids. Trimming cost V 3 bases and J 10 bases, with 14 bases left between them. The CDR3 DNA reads TGTGCCAGAAGCTCGCCGGGACACCTCTCACCCCTCCACTTT. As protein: CARSSPGHLSPLHF.

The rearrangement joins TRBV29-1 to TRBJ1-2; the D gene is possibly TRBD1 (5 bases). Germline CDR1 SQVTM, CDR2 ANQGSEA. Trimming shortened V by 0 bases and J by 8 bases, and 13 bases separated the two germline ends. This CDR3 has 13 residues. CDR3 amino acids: CSVEEGTLTGYTF. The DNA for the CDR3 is TGCAGCGTTGAAGAGGGGACTTTAACCGGCTACACCTTC.

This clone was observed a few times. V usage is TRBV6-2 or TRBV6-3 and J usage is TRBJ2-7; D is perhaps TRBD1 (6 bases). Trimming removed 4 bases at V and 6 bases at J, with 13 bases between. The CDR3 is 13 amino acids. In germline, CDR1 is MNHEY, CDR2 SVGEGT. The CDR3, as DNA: TGTGCCAGCAGTTTTCCAGGGGAGTTCGAGCAGTACTTC. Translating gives CASSFPGEFEQYF.

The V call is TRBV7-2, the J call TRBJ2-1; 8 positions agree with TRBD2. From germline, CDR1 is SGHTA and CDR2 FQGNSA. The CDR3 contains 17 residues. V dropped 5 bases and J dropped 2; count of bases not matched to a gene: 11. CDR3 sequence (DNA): TGTGCCAGCAGCGCGACCCCCGGGACTAGGCCCTACAATGAGCAGTTCTTC. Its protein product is CASSATPGTRPYNEQFF.

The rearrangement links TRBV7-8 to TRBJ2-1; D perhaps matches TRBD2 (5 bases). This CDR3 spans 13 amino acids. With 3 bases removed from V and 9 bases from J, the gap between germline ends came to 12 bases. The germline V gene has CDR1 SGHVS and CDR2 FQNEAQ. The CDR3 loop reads CASSLGRTVEQFF. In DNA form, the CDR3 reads TGTGCCAGCAGCTTGGGGAGAACGGTTGAGCAGTTCTTC.